The present T cell receptor beta chain was sequenced within a study of blood T cells in healthy people across ages. Extractions gave at least 5 micrograms of total RNA per sample. This clonotype was seen a few times. This CDR3 contains 17 residues. With V trimmed by 4 bases and J by 2 bases, 13 bases remained unmatched. The germline V gene has CDR1 SGHTA and CDR2 FQGNSA. Using a J-beta primer mix together with a sample-barcoded 5' primer, a second PCR was run for about 7 to 12 cycles. TCRdb redid the calling of the 5' RACE reads with MiXCR, one entry per CDR3 protein. The sample contains fewer than 650,000 distinct CDR3 sequences, about a quarter of which appear only once. The sample also formed part of further work on T cells of mothers and their children.

The chain carries TRBV7-2 and TRBJ2-5; 7 bases agree with TRBD2. This TCR was recovered from a boy younger than 10 in good health. The sample consisted of blood. CDR3 in DNA: TGTGCCAGCAGCTCAGAACCGAGAGCTAGCGGACAAGAGACCCAGTACTTC. As protein: CASSSEPRASGQETQYF. Looking up the rest from reference TRBV7-2 and TRBJ2-5 gives the full variable domain: GAGVSQSPSNKVTEKGKDVELRCDPISGHTALYWYRQSLGQGLEFLIYFQGNSAPDKSGLPSDRFSAERTGGSVSTLTIQRTQQEDSAVYLCASSSEPRASGQETQYFGPGTRLLVL.